A selection of T cell receptor beta chains follows, all from one sample in a study of identifying expanded T cells in peripheral blood. TCRdb's table, derived via immunoSEQ multiplex PCR, lists solely in-frame clones and lacks some. The sample contains about 76,000 clones, almost 85% of which appear only once. The specimen was blood. The source of these receptors is a person aged 18 to 75 in good health. The CDR3 runs from the conserved cysteine through the conserved F or W. A D gene is named only where the DNA matches it firmly. Rows may omit the clone size; those that give it use once, few, many or a size class.

>.|.|TRBV27|TRBJ2-5
TGTGCCAGCAGTTCACTTCACACGCCCGGGGAGACCCAGTACTTC
CASSSLHTPGETQYF
>.|.|TRBV5-1|TRBJ1-1
TGCGCCAGCAGCGGGACGTTACAGAACACTGAAGCTTTCTTT
CASSGTLQNTEAFF
>.|.|TRBV28|TRBJ1-1
TGTGCCAGCAGTTACCCAGGAGGGAACACTGAAGCTTTCTTT
CASSYPGGNTEAFF
>.|TRBD1|TRBV6-5|TRBJ1-5
TGTGCCAGCAAACCCGGGACAGGGGGCAATCAGCCCCAGCATTTT
CASKPGTGGNQPQHF
>.|TRBD2|TRBV9|TRBJ2-1
TGTGCCAGCAGCCCTCCCCCTAGCGGCCCTATTGGGAATGAGCAGTTCTTC
CASSPPPSGPIGNEQFF
>.|.|TRBV6-5|TRBJ2-1
TGTGCCAGCAGTTACGAAGGGACTCACTCCTACAATGAGCAGTTCTTC
CASSYEGTHSYNEQFF
>.|TRBD1|TRBV18|TRBJ1-3
TGTGCCAGCTCACCTTTAGGGACAGACGGAAACACCATATATTTT
CASSPLGTDGNTIYF
>.|.|TRBV14|TRBJ2-1
TGTGCCAGCAGCCAAGCGTCAAATCAGTTCTTC
CASSQASNQFF
>once|TRBD2|TRBV19|TRBJ2-7
TGTGCCAGTAGCCCGGGAGGGGGTTTGAGTGACTTGGGCTACGAGCAGTACTTC
CASSPGGGLSDLGYEQYF
>.|TRBD1|TRBV6-5|TRBJ1-2
TGTGCCAGCAGAAGCTTATCCGGGACAGGGAATGGCTACACCTTC
CASRSLSGTGNGYTF
>.|.|TRBV23-1|TRBJ1-2
TGCGCCAGCAGTCAATCGCGTCCGGTCTATGGCTACACCTTC
CASSQSRPVYGYTF
>.|TRBD1|TRBV7-2|TRBJ2-7
TGTGCCAGCAGCACGGACAGGGGGTACGAGCAGTACTTC
CASSTDRGYEQYF
>.|.|TRBV28|TRBJ1-2
TGTGCCAGCTCTCGGGGGGGCTATGGCTACACCTTC
CASSRGGYGYTF
>.|TRBD1|TRBV6-6|TRBJ1-2
TGTGCCAGCAGTTATCAGGGGGCGGACTATGGCTACACCTTC
CASSYQGADYGYTF
>.|TRBD1|TRBV6-6|TRBJ2-7
TGTGCCAGCAGTCGACCGGGACAGGCGATGGACTACGAGCAGTACTTC
CASSRPGQAMDYEQYF
>few|.|TRBV7-2|TRBJ2-4
TGTGCCAGCACGCTGACAGAGGACATTCAGTACTTC
CASTLTEDIQYF
>.|.|TRBV9|TRBJ2-5
TGTGCCAGCAGCGAGAGGGGACAGGGGACTAGCGGAGAAGAGACCCAGTACTTC
CASSERGQGTSGEETQYF
>.|.|TRBV2|TRBJ2-3
TGTGCCAGCAGTTTATCAGGGTTTTGGGGCACAGATACGCAGTATTTT
CASSLSGFWGTDTQYF
>.|TRBD1|TRBV7-2|TRBJ1-1
TGTGCCAGCTTCCGGACAGGGTCAAGGGACACTGAAGCTTTCTTT
CASFRTGSRDTEAFF
>.|.|TRBV5-4|TRBJ2-6
TGTGCCAGCAGCAAGCCGGGCCCTGGGGCCAACGTCCTGACTTTC
CASSKPGPGANVLTF
>.|TRBD2|TRBV27|TRBJ2-2
TGTGCCAGCAGTCCAGGGACTAGCGGGAGGGACGGGGAGCTGTTTTTT
CASSPGTSGRDGELFF
>.|.|TRBV6-6|TRBJ2-5
TGTGCCAGCAGTTACTCTCGGCAGGTCCGAGAGACCCAGTACTTC
CASSYSRQVRETQYF
>.|.|TRBV18|TRBJ2-5
TGTGCCAGCTCACCACCGGGGCGGCCAGAAGAGACCCAGTACTTC
CASSPPGRPEETQYF
>.|TRBD1|TRBV7-2|TRBJ1-5
TGTGCCAGCAGCTTGACAGGGATTGGCAATCAGCCCCAGCATTTT
CASSLTGIGNQPQHF
>.|.|TRBV28|TRBJ1-5
TGTGCCAGCAGTCCCCGAGAGCGTTGGGGAGATAGCAATCAGCCCCAGCATTTT
CASSPRERWGDSNQPQHF
>.|TRBD1|TRBV7-3|TRBJ1-1
TGTGCCAGCAGCTCCCACAGGGGTGAAGCTTTCTTT
CASSSHRGEAFF
>.|TRBD2|TRBV9|TRBJ2-3
TGTGCCAGCAGCGTCCTGACTAGCGGGGTCGATACGCAGTATTTT
CASSVLTSGVDTQYF
>.|.|TRBV7-8|TRBJ2-7
TGTGCCAGCAGCTTAGGGGACTACGAGCAGTACTTC
CASSLGDYEQYF
>.|.|TRBV7-2|TRBJ2-7
TGTGCCAGCAGCTTAGGGTTGGTCCACGAGCAGTACTTC
CASSLGLVHEQYF
>.|.|TRBV18|TRBJ1-1
TGTGCCAGCTCTCCCCCACGAGGCGACACTGAAGCTTTCTTT
CASSPPRGDTEAFF
>.|TRBD2|TRBV4-2|TRBJ2-1
TGTGCCAGCAGCCAAGTCGGGCTAGCGGGAGAGGGTGAGCAGTTCTTC
CASSQVGLAGEGEQFF
>.|TRBD1|TRBV29-1|TRBJ1-2
TGCAGCGTTGAAAGGAGTGGGACAGGGGGCGAGAGTGGCTACACCTTC
CSVERSGTGGESGYTF
>.|.|TRBV11-2|TRBJ2-3
TGTGCCAGCAGCTTAGTGCGCGCTCGCACAGATACGCAGTATTTT
CASSLVRARTDTQYF
>.|.|TRBV4-3|TRBJ1-4
TGCGCCAGCAGCCGAGCCCCCCGGGGCGGTAATGAAAAACTGTTTTTT
CASSRAPRGGNEKLFF
>.|.|TRBV28|TRBJ1-3
TGTGCCGGAAAACGGGATGCTGGAAACACCATATATTTT
CAGKRDAGNTIYF
>.|.|TRBV4-3|TRBJ2-7
TGCGCCAGCAGCCAAGATTCCGACAGTTCCGAGCAGTACTTC
CASSQDSDSSEQYF
>.|TRBD2|TRBV29-1|TRBJ2-3
TGCAGCGTTGGTCTACTAGCGGTTACAGATACGCAGTATTTT
CSVGLLAVTDTQYF
>.|TRBD1|TRBV5-6|TRBJ1-1
TGTGCCAGCAGCTCGCTTGACAGGGGAAAGTCATGGAACACTGAAGCTTTCTTT
CASSSLDRGKSWNTEAFF
>once|.|TRBV9|TRBJ2-7
TGTGCCAGCAGCGTAGATGGGGGGCCGGCGGACGAGCAGTACTTC
CASSVDGGPADEQYF
>.|.|TRBV5-1|TRBJ2-2
TGCGCCAGCAGCTTGGTCACGGCCGGGGAGCTGTTTTTT
CASSLVTAGELFF
>.|TRBD1|TRBV7-9|TRBJ2-7
TGTGCCAGCAGCTCGACAGGGGGGGAGCAGTACTTC
CASSSTGGEQYF
>.|.|TRBV12-2|TRBJ2-2
TGTGCAAGTCGCTTAGAAACTAGAACCCCCTTCGGGGAGCTGTTTTTT
CASRLETRTPFGELFF
>.|TRBD1|TRBV29-1|TRBJ1-2
TGCAGCGCAGGGACAGGGGGCAACTATGGCTACACCTTC
CSAGTGGNYGYTF
>once|.|TRBV18|TRBJ2-7
TGTGCCAGCTCTGGGGTAAGGGCCTCCTACGAGCAGTACTTC
CASSGVRASYEQYF
>few|.|TRBV28|TRBJ1-3
TGTGCCAGCAGGGGGGCGGGAACCATATATTTT
CASRGAGTIYF
>.|.|TRBV7-8|TRBJ2-3
TGTGCCAGCAGCTTAGCGGCATGGCGGTCTAGCACAGATACGCAGTATTTT
CASSLAAWRSSTDTQYF
>.|.|TRBV7-2|TRBJ2-7
TGTGCCAGCAGCCCCCCGGGAGACTCCTACGAGCAGTACTTC
CASSPPGDSYEQYF
>.|.|TRBV25-1|TRBJ2-3
TGTGCCAGCAGTGAATATACGGGAGATAGCACAGATACGCAGTATTTT
CASSEYTGDSTDTQYF
>.|TRBD2|TRBV7-9|TRBJ2-3
TGTGCCAGCAGCCCCCCGGGGACTAGGAACACAGATACGCAGTATTTT
CASSPPGTRNTDTQYF
>.|.|TRBV27|TRBJ2-2
TGTGCCAGCAGTTCTCGTAACACCGGGGAGCTGTTTTTT
CASSSRNTGELFF
>.|TRBD1|TRBV2|TRBJ2-4
TGTGCCAGCAGTGTCAGACAGGGAGCCAAAAACATTCAGTACTTC
CASSVRQGAKNIQYF
>.|TRBD1|TRBV6-5|TRBJ1-4
TGTGCCAGCAGTTACACTATCGGACAGGGGCGCGAGAAACTGTTTTTT
CASSYTIGQGREKLFF
>.|.|TRBV10-3|TRBJ1-2
TGTGCCATCAGTGAGCTGGGAGGGGACTATGGCTACACCTTC
CAISELGGDYGYTF
>.|TRBD2|TRBV15|TRBJ2-1
TGTGCCACCAGCAGAGAATCCGGGACTAGCGGCTACAATGAGCAGTTCTTC
CATSRESGTSGYNEQFF
>.|.|TRBV7-6|TRBJ2-1
TGTGCCAGCAGCTCCGGGCCGTGGAATGAGCAGTTCTTC
CASSSGPWNEQFF